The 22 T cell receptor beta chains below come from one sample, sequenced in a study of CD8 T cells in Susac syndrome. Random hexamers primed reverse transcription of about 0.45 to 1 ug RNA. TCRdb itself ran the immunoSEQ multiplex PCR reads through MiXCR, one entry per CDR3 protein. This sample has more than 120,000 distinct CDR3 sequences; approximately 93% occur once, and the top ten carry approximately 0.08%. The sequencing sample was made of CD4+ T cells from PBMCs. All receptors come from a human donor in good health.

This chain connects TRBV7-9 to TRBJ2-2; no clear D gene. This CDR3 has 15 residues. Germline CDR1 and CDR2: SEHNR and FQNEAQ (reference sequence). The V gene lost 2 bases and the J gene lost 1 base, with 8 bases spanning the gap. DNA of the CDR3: TGTGCCAGCAGCTTATCCGCAGTGAACACCGGGGAGCTGTTTTTT. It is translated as CASSLSAVNTGELFF. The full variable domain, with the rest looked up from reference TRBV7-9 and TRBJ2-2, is DTGVSQNPRHKITKRGQNVTFRCDPISEHNRLYWYRQTLGQGPEFLTYFQNEAQLEKSRLLSDRFSAERPKGSFSTLEIQRTEQGDSAMYLCASSLSAVNTGELFFGEGSRLTVL.

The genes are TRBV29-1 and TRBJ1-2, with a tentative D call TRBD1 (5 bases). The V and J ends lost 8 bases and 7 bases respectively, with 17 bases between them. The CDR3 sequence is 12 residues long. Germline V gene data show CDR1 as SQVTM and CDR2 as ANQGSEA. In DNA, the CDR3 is TGCAGCATGAAGCAGGGTCAGGGTGGCTACACCTTC. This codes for CSMKQGQGGYTF. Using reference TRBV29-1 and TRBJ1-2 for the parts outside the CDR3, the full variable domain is SAVISQKPSRDICQRGTSLTIQCQVDSQVTMMFWYRQQPGQSLTLIATANQGSEATYESGFVIDKFPISRPNLTFSTLTVSNMSPEDSSIYLCSMKQGQGGYTFGSGTRLTVV.

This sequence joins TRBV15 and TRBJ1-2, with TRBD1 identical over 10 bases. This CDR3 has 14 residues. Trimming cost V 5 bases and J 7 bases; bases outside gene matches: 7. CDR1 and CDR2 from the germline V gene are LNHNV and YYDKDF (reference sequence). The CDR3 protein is CATSVRQGASGYTF. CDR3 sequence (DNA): TGTGCCACCAGCGTTCGACAGGGGGCAAGTGGCTACACCTTC.

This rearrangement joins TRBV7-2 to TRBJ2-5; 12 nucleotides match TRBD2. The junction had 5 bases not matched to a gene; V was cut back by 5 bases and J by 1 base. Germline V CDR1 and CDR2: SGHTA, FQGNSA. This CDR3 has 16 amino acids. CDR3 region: CASSPRLAGVQETQYF. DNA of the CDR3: TGTGCCAGCAGCCCCAGACTAGCGGGAGTCCAAGAGACCCAGTACTTC.

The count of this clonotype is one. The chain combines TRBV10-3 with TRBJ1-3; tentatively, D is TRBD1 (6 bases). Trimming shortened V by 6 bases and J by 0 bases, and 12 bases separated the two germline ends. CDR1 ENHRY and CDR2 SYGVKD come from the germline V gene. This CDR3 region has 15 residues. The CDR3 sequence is CAIRSGHSSGNTIYF. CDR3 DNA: TGTGCCATCAGATCGGGACATAGCTCTGGAAACACCATATATTTT.

CDR3 bases: TGTGCCACCAGTGATTTGTCCCCCCCTAGGCCTGGGGCCAACGTCCTGACTTTC. As protein: CATSDLSPPRPGANVLTF. The V gene is TRBV24-1, the J gene TRBJ2-6; D is uncertain. The CDR3 has 18 residues. V was shortened by 0 bases and J by 2 bases, with 13 bases between the two germline ends. The germline CDR1 and CDR2 sequences are KGHDR and SFDVKD.

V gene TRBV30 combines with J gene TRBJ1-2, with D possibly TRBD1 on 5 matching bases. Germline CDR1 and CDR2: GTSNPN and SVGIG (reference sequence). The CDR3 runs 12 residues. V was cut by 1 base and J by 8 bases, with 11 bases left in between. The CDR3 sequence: CAWSGRGFGYTF. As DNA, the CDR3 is TGTGCCTGGAGTGGACGGGGGTTCGGCTACACCTTC. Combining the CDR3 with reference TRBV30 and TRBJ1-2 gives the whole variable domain SQTIHQWPATLVQPVGSPLSLECTVEGTSNPNLYWYRQAAGRGLQLLFYSVGIGQISSEVPQNLSASRPQDRQFILSSKKLLLSDSGFYLCAWSGRGFGYTFGSGTRLTVV.

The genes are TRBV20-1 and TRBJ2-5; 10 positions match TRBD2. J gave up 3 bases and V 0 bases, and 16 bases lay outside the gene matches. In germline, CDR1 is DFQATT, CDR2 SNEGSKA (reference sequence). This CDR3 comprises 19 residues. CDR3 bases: TGCAGTGCTAGAGATCAGACTGGGCTAGCGGGAGTCCTTGAAGAGACCCAGTACTTC. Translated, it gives CSARDQTGLAGVLEETQYF.

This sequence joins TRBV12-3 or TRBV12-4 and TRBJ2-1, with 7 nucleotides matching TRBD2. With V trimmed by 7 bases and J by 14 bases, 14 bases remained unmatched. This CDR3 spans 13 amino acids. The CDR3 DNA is TGTGCCAGCACCACCTCAGGACTAGTAGCAAAGTTCTTC. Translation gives CASTTSGLVAKFF.

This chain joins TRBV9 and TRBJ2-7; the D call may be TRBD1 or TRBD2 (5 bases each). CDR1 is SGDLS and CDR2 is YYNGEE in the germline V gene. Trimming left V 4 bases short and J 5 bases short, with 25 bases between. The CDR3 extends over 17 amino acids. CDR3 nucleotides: TGTGCCAGCAGCCCAAGGGGTGGGCTAGTCGGGGATCACGAGCAGTACTTC. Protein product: CASSPRGGLVGDHEQYF.

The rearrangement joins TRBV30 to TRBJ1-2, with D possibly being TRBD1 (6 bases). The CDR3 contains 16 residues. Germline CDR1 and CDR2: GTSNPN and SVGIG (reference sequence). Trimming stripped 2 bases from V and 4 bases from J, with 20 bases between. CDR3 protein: CAWSKIGGVFVYGYTF. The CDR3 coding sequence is TGTGCCTGGAGTAAAATAGGGGGAGTCTTTGTCTATGGCTACACCTTC.

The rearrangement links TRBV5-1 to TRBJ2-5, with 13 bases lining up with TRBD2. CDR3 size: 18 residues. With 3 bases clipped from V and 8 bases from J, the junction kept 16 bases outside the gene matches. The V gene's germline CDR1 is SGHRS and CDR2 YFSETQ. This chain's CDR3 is CASSWTSGRKTPKRTQYF. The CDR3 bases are TGCGCCAGCAGCTGGACTAGCGGGAGAAAAACACCCAAGAGAACCCAGTACTTC.

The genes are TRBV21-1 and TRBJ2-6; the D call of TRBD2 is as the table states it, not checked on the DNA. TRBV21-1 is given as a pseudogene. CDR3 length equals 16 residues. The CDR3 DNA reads TGTGCCAGCAGGGGAGGGCTGCTCTCTGGGGCCAACGTCCTGACTTTC. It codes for CASRGGLLSGANVLTF.

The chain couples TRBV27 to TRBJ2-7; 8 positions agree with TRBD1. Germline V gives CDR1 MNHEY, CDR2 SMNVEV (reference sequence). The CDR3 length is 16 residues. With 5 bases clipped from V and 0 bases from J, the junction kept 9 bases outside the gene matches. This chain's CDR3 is CASSPRRTGTSYEQYF. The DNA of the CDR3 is TGTGCCAGCAGTCCCCGAAGGACAGGGACCTCCTACGAGCAGTACTTC.

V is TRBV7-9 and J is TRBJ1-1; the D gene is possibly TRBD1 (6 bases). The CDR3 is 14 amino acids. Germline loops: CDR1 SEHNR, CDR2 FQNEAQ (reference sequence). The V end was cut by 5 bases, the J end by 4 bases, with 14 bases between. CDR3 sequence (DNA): TGTGCCAGCAGCCGGGACACCCAGAGCACTGAAGCTTTCTTT. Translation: CASSRDTQSTEAFF. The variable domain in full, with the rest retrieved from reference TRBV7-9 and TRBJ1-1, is DTGVSQNPRHKITKRGQNVTFRCDPISEHNRLYWYRQTLGQGPEFLTYFQNEAQLEKSRLLSDRFSAERPKGSFSTLEIQRTEQGDSAMYLCASSRDTQSTEAFFGQGTRLTVV.

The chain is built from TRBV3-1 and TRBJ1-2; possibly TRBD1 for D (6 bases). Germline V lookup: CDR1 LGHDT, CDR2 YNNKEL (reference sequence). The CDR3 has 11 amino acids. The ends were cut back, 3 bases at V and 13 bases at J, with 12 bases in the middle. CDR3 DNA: TGTGCCAGCAGCCAGGATACAGGGACCACCTTC. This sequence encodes CASSQDTGTTF.

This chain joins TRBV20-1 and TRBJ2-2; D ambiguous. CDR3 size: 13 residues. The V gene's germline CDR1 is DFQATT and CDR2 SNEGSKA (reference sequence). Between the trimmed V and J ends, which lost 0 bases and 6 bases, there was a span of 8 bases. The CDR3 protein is CSARDPRPGELFF. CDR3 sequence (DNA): TGCAGTGCTAGAGATCCTCGGCCCGGGGAGCTGTTTTTT.

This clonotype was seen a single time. The CDR3 is CASSLGSAADTQYF. The CDR3 coding sequence is TGCGCCAGCAGCTTGGGTTCAGCGGCGGATACGCAGTATTTT. The chain recombines TRBV5-1 with TRBJ2-3, with a tentative D call TRBD2 (5 bases). Deletions cut 0 bases from V and 6 bases from J, with 11 bases between. Germline V lookup: CDR1 SGHRS, CDR2 YFSETQ. There are 14 residues in the CDR3.

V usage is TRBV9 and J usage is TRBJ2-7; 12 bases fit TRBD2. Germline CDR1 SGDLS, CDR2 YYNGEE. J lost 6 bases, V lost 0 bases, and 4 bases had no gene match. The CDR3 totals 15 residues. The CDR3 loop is CASSVGTSGIREQYF. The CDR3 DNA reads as TGTGCCAGCAGCGTAGGGACTAGCGGGATCCGCGAGCAGTACTTC.

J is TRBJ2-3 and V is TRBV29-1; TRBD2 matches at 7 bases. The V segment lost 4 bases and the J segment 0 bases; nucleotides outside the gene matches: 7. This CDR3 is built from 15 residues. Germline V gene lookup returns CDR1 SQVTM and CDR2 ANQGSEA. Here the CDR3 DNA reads TGCAGCGTTGCGGGTAGCGGGTTTAGCACAGATACGCAGTATTTT. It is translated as CSVAGSGFSTDTQYF.

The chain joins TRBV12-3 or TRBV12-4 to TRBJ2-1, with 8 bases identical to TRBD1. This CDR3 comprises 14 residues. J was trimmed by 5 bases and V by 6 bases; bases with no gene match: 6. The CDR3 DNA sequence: TGTGCCAGCAGCCGGGACAGGACGAACAATGAGCAGTTCTTC. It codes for CASSRDRTNNEQFF.

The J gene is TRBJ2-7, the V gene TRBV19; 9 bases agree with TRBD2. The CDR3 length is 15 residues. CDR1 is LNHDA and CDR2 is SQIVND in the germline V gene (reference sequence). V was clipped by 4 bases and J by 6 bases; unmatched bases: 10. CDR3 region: CASSKLAGPTGEQYF. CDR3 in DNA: TGTGCCAGTAGTAAACTAGCGGGTCCCACTGGCGAGCAGTACTTC.